The present TCR beta chain was sequenced within a study of Graves' ophthalmopathy and Graves' hyperthyroidism. Across the study: Peripheral blood was gathered at the point of initial diagnosis, before any treatment started.

This clonotype occurred many times. In germline, CDR1 is SGHDT, CDR2 YYEEEE. This CDR3 spans 13 amino acids. The V gene lost 4 bases and the J gene lost 4 bases, with 11 bases spanning the gap. As the template, RNA transcripts were used to amplify TCR beta CDR3 regions. An opening RT-PCR round employed HTBI primers and preceded a second-round multiplex PCR. TCRdb redid the calling of the multiplex PCR reads with MiXCR, one entry per CDR3 protein. The sample has 200,000 to 250,000 distinct CDR3 sequences, under 25% seen once. Diagnostic conclusions were grounded in clinical symptoms, serum thyroxine, TRAb, thyroid ultrasound and orbital computed tomography.

This sequence originates from a woman between 45 and 60 years old with Graves' ophthalmopathy. Sequencing was performed on peripheral blood. This chain joins TRBV5-6 and TRBJ1-2; a possible D gene is TRBD1 (5 bases). The CDR3 sequence: CASSPGFGYGYTF. In DNA form, the CDR3 reads TGTGCCAGCAGCCCAGGGTTTGGCTATGGCTACACCTTC.